This is a list of T cell receptor beta chains from one sample in a study of cytomegalovirus exposure and HLA in healthy donors. The method was immunoSEQ multiplex PCR; TCRdb's version includes in-frame clones alone and lacks a portion of them. This table has roughly 300,000 clones, roughly 90% appearing once. Sequenced input: PBMCs. The receptors come from a man aged 35-49 years in good health and CMV-seropositive. CDR3s include the opening cysteine and the closing phenylalanine or tryptophan. Each record gives: V gene, CDR3 length, J gene, clone size, D gene, CDR3 DNA, CDR3 protein. The D gene is left open where the match is weak. Some rows mark clone size as missing; the rest say once, few, many or name a class of expanded clone.

TRBV28	13	TRBJ2-1	-	-	TGTGCCAGCAGTACTTTTCTACACAATGAGCAGTTCTTC	CASSTFLHNEQFF
TRBV6-5	16	TRBJ1-4	-	-	TGTGCCAGCAGTTACTCGATGGGGCCCTGGGGTGAAAAACTGTTTTTT	CASSYSMGPWGEKLFF
TRBV7-2	13	TRBJ1-4	-	TRBD1	TGTGCCAGCAGCTTCGGACAGGGTGAAAAACTGTTTTTT	CASSFGQGEKLFF
TRBV10-3	11	TRBJ2-1	-	-	TGTGCCATCAGTGAACAGGATGAGCAGTTCTTC	CAISEQDEQFF
TRBV5-4	13	TRBJ2-7	once	-	TGTGCCAGCAGCGCTCCGCTTAGCTACGAGCAGTACTTC	CASSAPLSYEQYF
TRBV6-1	18	TRBJ2-7	-	TRBD2	TGTGCCAGCAGTGAAAGATTGGGACTAGCGGTCGACTCCTACGAGCAGTACTTC	CASSERLGLAVDSYEQYF
TRBV9	14	TRBJ2-7	-	TRBD2	TGTGCCAGCAGCCCCACCCGCGGGAGTTACGAGCAGTACTTC	CASSPTRGSYEQYF
TRBV4-1	15	TRBJ2-1	-	TRBD2	TGCGCCAGCAGCTATAGCGGGGCCTCCTACAATGAGCAGTTCTTC	CASSYSGASYNEQFF
TRBV7-9	12	TRBJ1-1	-	TRBD1	TGTGCCAGCAGCGTGACAGGGTCAAGGGCTTTCTTT	CASSVTGSRAFF
TRBV5-1	16	TRBJ1-1	-	-	TGCGCCAGCAGAAGGACAGTGATTAGGGGTGGCACTGAAGCTTTCTTT	CASRRTVIRGGTEAFF
TRBV4-1	15	TRBJ2-5	-	-	TGCGCCAGCACCCGCTACCCGGGACTGAAAGAGACCCAGTACTTC	CASTRYPGLKETQYF
TRBV18	13	TRBJ2-3	-	-	TGTGCCAGCTCCCCTGAACAGGGAGATACGCAGTATTTT	CASSPEQGDTQYF
TRBV15	15	TRBJ2-3	-	TRBD1	TGTGCCACCAGCAGCCAGAGGGGGCGCGGAGATACGCAGTATTTT	CATSSQRGRGDTQYF
TRBV30	13	TRBJ1-1	-	-	TGTGCCTGGAGTCTTTGGCAGGGGACTGAAGCTTTCTTT	CAWSLWQGTEAFF
TRBV27	15	TRBJ1-1	-	-	TGTGCCAGCAGTTTATCGCAGGGGTGGACCACTGAAGCTTTCTTT	CASSLSQGWTTEAFF
TRBV28	15	TRBJ1-2	-	-	TGTGCCAGCAGTGCAGCAGGGGTCCAGGACTATGGCTACACCTTC	CASSAAGVQDYGYTF
TRBV19	11	TRBJ1-1	-	TRBD1	TGTGCCAGTGCGACAGGGACCGAAGCTTTCTTT	CASATGTEAFF
TRBV7-2	14	TRBJ2-7	-	-	TGTGCCAGCAGCTCCGGCCTTAGCGGCTACGAGCAGTACTTC	CASSSGLSGYEQYF
TRBV5-1	14	TRBJ1-5	-	-	TGCGCCAGCAGCTTGGCCGGAGATAATCAGCCCCAGCATTTT	CASSLAGDNQPQHF
TRBV4-1	11	TRBJ2-7	-	-	TGCGCCAGCAGCCAGAACCGGGACTTTTTTTTC	CASSQNRDFFF
TRBV4-1	13	TRBJ2-7	once	-	TGCGCCAGCAGCCAAGCGAACAGAAACGAGCAGTACTTC	CASSQANRNEQYF
TRBV5-1	14	TRBJ2-7	-	TRBD2	TGCGCCAGCAGCTTCGGGGGAGGGACCTACGAGCAGTACTTC	CASSFGGGTYEQYF
TRBV19	14	TRBJ2-7	-	-	TGTGCCAGTAGTTCTCACCTTGCGGGCTACGAGCAGTACTTC	CASSSHLAGYEQYF
TRBV6-6	16	TRBJ2-3	-	-	TGTGCCAGCAGCTGGCCACAGGAGAAAAGCACAGATACGCAGTATTTT	CASSWPQEKSTDTQYF
TRBV6-5	14	TRBJ2-7	-	-	TGTGCCAGCAGTTACGTCGGGGGATCCTACGAGCAGTACTTC	CASSYVGGSYEQYF